The 24 T cell receptor beta chains below come from one sample, sequenced in a study of blood T cell repertoires in COVID-19 (dated by TCRdb to 2018 to 2020). The library relied on the immunoSEQ multiplex PCR assay. TCRdb's version of the immuneACCESS table is confined to in-frame rearrangements and falls short of the full clone set. An unresolved V gene accounts for under half of the shortfall where checked; the remainder is of unknown origin. This sample is represented by around 65,000 clones; around 85% of them were singletons. The biggest ten clones account for 5% to 6.5% of the sample. Sequenced: peripheral blood. The receptor set was obtained from a man in his 70s with acute or convalescent COVID-19.

V is TRBV5-1 and J is TRBJ2-7; TRBD1 agrees at 7 bases. Looked up from germline, CDR1 is SGHRS and CDR2 is YFSETQ. CDR3 length: 13 residues. The junction had 5 bases not matched to a gene; V was cut back by 3 bases and J by 5 bases. The CDR3 nucleotides read TGCGCCAGCAGCTCAATGCAGGGGGACGAGCAGTACTTC. Translating gives CASSSMQGDEQYF. Using reference TRBV5-1 and TRBJ2-7 for the parts outside the CDR3, the full variable domain is KAGVTQTPRYLIKTRGQQVTLSCSPISGHRSVSWYQQTPGQGLQFLFEYFSETQRNKGNFPGRFSGRQFSNSRSEMNVSTLELGDSALYLCASSSMQGDEQYFGPGTRLTVT.

This clone occurred once. This rearrangement joins TRBV10-2 to TRBJ1-1, with 7 positions matching TRBD1. The CDR3 is 15 amino acids. J was trimmed by 8 bases and V by 4 bases; bases with no gene match: 13. CDR1 is WSHSY and CDR2 is SAAADI in the germline V gene. As DNA, the CDR3 is TGCGCCAGCAGTGGCCCGACAGGGAGAAGGTCCGAAGCTTTCTTT. Its translation: CASSGPTGRRSEAFF.

This clone is deemed medium-sized. The V call is TRBV5-1, the J call TRBJ2-2; weak D call: TRBD1 (5 bases). Deletions cut 2 bases from V and 0 bases from J, with 8 bases between. The V gene's germline CDR1 is SGHRS and CDR2 YFSETQ. The CDR3 spans 15 residues. This CDR3 reads CASSLGASNTGELFF. CDR3 nucleotide sequence: TGCGCCAGCAGCTTAGGGGCATCGAACACCGGGGAGCTGTTTTTT.

CDR3 amino acids: CSGSVSPVDSTDTQYF. In nucleotides, the CDR3 is TGCAGCGGCTCGGTTAGTCCCGTTGATAGCACAGATACGCAGTATTTT. V usage is TRBV29-1 and J usage is TRBJ2-3; no definite D call. The V gene's germline CDR1 is SQVTM and CDR2 ANQGSEA. V was pared by 7 bases and J by 0 bases, with 20 bases between. There are 16 residues in the CDR3.

In DNA form, the CDR3 reads TGTGCCAGCTCACCTGTGACAGGGGGCGAGGGCTATGGCTACACCTTC. Translated: CASSPVTGGEGYGYTF. The chain links TRBV18 to TRBJ1-2; 10 nucleotides agree with TRBD1. Germline loops: CDR1 KGHSH, CDR2 LQKENI. The CDR3 length is 16 residues. Germline trimming cut 3 bases from V and 4 bases from J; bases unmatched to any gene: 8.

The chain uses TRBV6-5 and TRBJ2-7, with TRBD1 matching over 9 bases. V dropped 6 bases and J dropped 6; count of bases not matched to a gene: 6. The CDR3 is made up of 13 amino acids. The germline V gene encodes CDR1 MNHEY and CDR2 SVGAGI. The CDR3 is CASRLGTGREQYF. In DNA form, the CDR3 reads TGTGCCAGCAGACTTGGGACAGGGCGCGAGCAGTACTTC.

V is TRBV7-9 and J is TRBJ2-3; D is unresolved. Germline CDR1 and CDR2: SEHNR and FQNEAQ (reference sequence). The CDR3 has 16 residues. Trimming took 0 bases from V and 2 from J, leaving 12 bases between them. CDR3 sequence: CASSLAGPLLTDTQYF. The CDR3 coding sequence is TGTGCCAGCAGCTTAGCTGGGCCCCTTCTCACAGATACGCAGTATTTT.

The chain uses TRBV4-1 and TRBJ1-1, with 9 bases fitting TRBD1. In germline, CDR1 is MGHRA, CDR2 YSYEKL. This CDR3 comprises 15 residues. After removal of 1 base from V and 0 bases from J, the junction contained 0 bases not matched to a gene. CDR3 DNA: TGCGCCAGCAGCCAAGGGACAGGGGTGAACACTGAAGCTTTCTTT. Translated: CASSQGTGVNTEAFF.

The CDR3 is CASSLNPGNSYEQYF. Here the CDR3 DNA reads TGTGCCAGCAGCTTAAACCCCGGGAACTCCTACGAGCAGTACTTC. This sequence joins TRBV11-2 and TRBJ2-7; tentatively, D is TRBD2 (5 bases). Germline assignment: CDR1 SGHAT and CDR2 FQNNGV. CDR3 length: 15 residues. Trimming left V 2 bases short and J 0 bases short, with 11 bases between.

This clone was observed once. The chain recombines TRBV5-1 with TRBJ2-3, with D maybe TRBD1 (6 bases). This CDR3 is 14 amino acids long. Looked up from germline, CDR1 is SGHRS and CDR2 is YFSETQ. The V and J ends lost 1 base and 0 bases respectively, with 6 bases between them. The CDR3 loop reads CASSLRGSTDTQYF. The CDR3 DNA is TGCGCCAGCAGCTTGAGGGGGAGCACAGATACGCAGTATTTT.

The chain carries TRBV28 and TRBJ1-1, with TRBD1 matching 9 bases. With 2 bases clipped from V and 5 bases from J, the junction kept 3 bases outside the gene matches. Per germline, CDR1 MDHEN and CDR2 SYDVKM. CDR3 length equals 14 residues. DNA for the CDR3: TGTGCCAGCAGTTTACCCGGGACAGGGACTGAAGCTTTCTTT. This encodes CASSLPGTGTEAFF.

The chain combines TRBV4-2 with TRBJ1-6, with D perhaps matching TRBD1 (6 bases). There are 14 residues in the CDR3. The germline V gene has CDR1 LGHNA and CDR2 YNFKEQ. The ends were cut back, 4 bases at V and 7 bases at J, with 11 bases in the middle. The DNA of the CDR3 is TGTGCCAGCAGCCCTCAGGGGTACAATTCACCCCTCCACTTT. This sequence encodes CASSPQGYNSPLHF.

By frequency in the sample, this clone is medium-sized (0.01 to 0.1%). The chain uses TRBV9 and TRBJ2-1; 10 bases match TRBD2. CDR3 length: 16 residues. V was pared by 4 bases and J by 1 base, with 5 bases of the junction left unmatched. The germline V gene encodes CDR1 SGDLS and CDR2 YYNGEE. This chain's CDR3 is CASSPSSGSSYNEQFF. The CDR3 DNA reads as TGTGCCAGCAGCCCCTCTAGCGGGAGTTCCTACAATGAGCAGTTCTTC.

A single count supports this clone. This chain uses TRBV7-9 with TRBJ1-2; 9 bases are a match to TRBD1. From germline, CDR1 is SEHNR and CDR2 FQNEAQ (reference sequence). The CDR3 has 15 residues. Trimming removed 4 bases from V and 8 bases from J; junction bases left unmatched: 11. CDR3 DNA sequence: TGTGCCAGCAGCTCAACACCGGGACAGGGAGGCGGCTACACCTTC. It encodes CASSSTPGQGGGYTF.

The rearrangement uses TRBV5-1 and TRBJ2-3; D gene ambiguous. This CDR3 region has 14 residues. V was cut by 0 bases and J by 5 bases, with 10 bases left in between. Germline lookup yields CDR1 SGHRS and CDR2 YFSETQ. CDR3 in DNA: TGCGCCAGCAGCTTGGATGGAACGGGAGATACGCAGTATTTT. Its protein product is CASSLDGTGDTQYF.

This sequence joins TRBV5-1 and TRBJ2-3; TRBD2 matches at 10 bases. CDR1 is SGHRS, CDR2 YFSETQ, per germline. J was trimmed by 5 bases and V by 5 bases; bases with no gene match: 14. The CDR3 spans 17 residues. CDR3 residues: CASRFGTLAGRGDTQYF. CDR3 bases: TGCGCCAGCAGGTTCGGAACACTAGCGGGGCGAGGAGATACGCAGTATTTT.

The chain combines TRBV9 with TRBJ1-1; perhaps TRBD1 as D (6 bases). Per germline, CDR1 SGDLS and CDR2 YYNGEE. Trimming took 0 bases from V and 0 from J, leaving 12 bases between them. The CDR3 has 16 amino acids. CDR3 DNA: TGTGCCAGCAGCGTAGGACAGGACCCTATGAACACTGAAGCTTTCTTT. Residues: CASSVGQDPMNTEAFF. Looking up the rest from reference TRBV9 and TRBJ1-1 gives the full variable domain: DSGVTQTPKHLITATGQRVTLRCSPRSGDLSVYWYQQSLDQGLQFLIQYYNGEERAKGNILERFSAQQFPDLHSELNLSSLELGDSALYFCASSVGQDPMNTEAFFGQGTRLTVV.

The chain joins TRBV11-2 to TRBJ1-4; unclear D gene. CDR1 and CDR2 from the germline V gene are SGHAT and FQNNGV. This CDR3 spans 16 amino acids. V lost 5 bases, J lost 0 bases, and 13 bases lay in between. The CDR3 here is CASSARGVATNEKLFF. The CDR3 bases are TGTGCCAGCAGCGCCCGCGGGGTCGCAACTAATGAAAAACTGTTTTTT.

This chain connects TRBV28 to TRBJ1-4; maybe TRBD1 (6 bases). Germline CDR1 is MDHEN and CDR2 is SYDVKM. The CDR3 extends over 15 amino acids. V lost 4 bases and J 8 bases, leaving 17 bases between the germline ends. The CDR3 region has the DNA TGTGCCAGCAGTTCAGCCGGGACCCAGGGGGAAAAACTGTTTTTT. It yields the protein CASSSAGTQGEKLFF.

The chain has TRBV3-1 (or the pseudogene TRBV3-2) and TRBJ2-3; 8 positions agree with TRBD2. This CDR3 is 15 amino acids long. Germline V gene data show CDR1 as LGHDT and CDR2 as YNNKEL (reference sequence). Trimming took 2 bases from V and 5 from J; bases not matched to a gene: 6. The CDR3 here is CASSQRGGSKDTQYF. The CDR3 nucleotides read TGTGCCAGCAGCCAACGGGGGGGCAGTAAAGATACGCAGTATTTT.

The genes are TRBV5-1 and TRBJ2-2; D perhaps matches TRBD2 (7 bases). Trimming took 3 bases from V and 3 from J, leaving 12 bases between them. The CDR3 covers 15 residues. Per germline, CDR1 SGHRS and CDR2 YFSETQ. The CDR3 DNA reads TGCGCCAGCAGCTGGGGAGGGGGTGACACCGGGGAGCTGTTTTTT. Its protein is CASSWGGGDTGELFF.

The V gene is TRBV19, the J gene TRBJ1-2, with D tentatively TRBD1 (5 bases). CDR3 length: 13 amino acids. Trimming took 4 bases from V and 0 from J, leaving 6 bases between them. Germline CDR1 is LNHDA and CDR2 is SQIVND (reference sequence). The CDR3 DNA reads as TGTGCCAGTAGTAGGACACCTAACTATGGCTACACCTTC. Its protein is CASSRTPNYGYTF.

The V call is TRBV5-1, the J call TRBJ2-1; TRBD1 aligns across 7 bases. CDR1 and CDR2 from the germline V gene are SGHRS and YFSETQ. V dropped 7 bases and J dropped 6; count of bases not matched to a gene: 13. The CDR3 extends over 15 amino acids. The CDR3 region is CASCPRPGQSNEQFF. The CDR3 region has the DNA TGCGCCAGCTGCCCTCGTCCGGGACAGTCCAATGAGCAGTTCTTC.

This clone was seen more than once but under ten times. The chain has TRBV6-1 and TRBJ2-2; unclear D gene. CDR3 length: 13 residues. Germline V CDR1 and CDR2: MNHNS, SASEGT. V shed 1 base and J shed 6 bases, with 6 bases lying between them. This chain's CDR3 is CASSEGPAGELFF. The CDR3 bases are TGTGCCAGCAGTGAAGGTCCGGCCGGGGAGCTGTTTTTT.